This TCR beta chain is drawn from a study of yellow fever vaccine responses in identical twins. Study conclusions and caveats: On the reported evidence, twins' vaccine T cell responses seemed partly convergent and partly personalized.

MiXCR, run by TCRdb on the RT-PCR reads, gives a single entry per CDR3 protein. This sample yields 20,000 to 25,000 distinct CDR3 sequences, of which more than 60% are seen a single time; about 5% belongs to the top ten. This CDR3 is built from 14 residues. CDR1 DFQATT and CDR2 SNEGSKA come from the germline V gene (reference sequence). The germline V and J ends were trimmed by 3 bases and 0 bases, with 10 bases remaining between them. This clonotype was recorded once. The antigen is undetermined. The input for sequencing was T cells from blood (PBMCs), unsorted or a sorted subset (not recorded which), taken before or after yellow fever vaccination (not recorded which). This chain uses TRBV20-1 with TRBJ2-3; the D is unclear. The TCR was taken from a woman younger than 30 who received the yellow fever vaccine. DNA for the CDR3: TGCAGTGCTAGTCCGTTTTCAAGCACAGATACGCAGTATTTT. This gives the protein CSASPFSSTDTQYF.